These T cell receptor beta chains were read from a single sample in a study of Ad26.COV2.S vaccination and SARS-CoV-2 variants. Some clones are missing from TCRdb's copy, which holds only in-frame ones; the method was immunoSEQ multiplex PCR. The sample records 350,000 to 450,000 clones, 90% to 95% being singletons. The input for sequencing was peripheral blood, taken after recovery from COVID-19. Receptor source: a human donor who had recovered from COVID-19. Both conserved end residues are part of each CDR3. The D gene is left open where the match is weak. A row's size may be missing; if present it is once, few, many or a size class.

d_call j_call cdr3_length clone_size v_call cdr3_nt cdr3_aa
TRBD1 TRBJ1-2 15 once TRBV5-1 TGCGCCAGCAGCTTGGGGTCAGGGGGTAGCTATGGCTACACCTTC CASSLGSGGSYGYTF
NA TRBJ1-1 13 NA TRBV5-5 TGTGCCAGCAGCTTGAGGGCCAACACTGAAGCTTTCTTT CASSLRANTEAFF
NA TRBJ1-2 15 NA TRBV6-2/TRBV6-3 TGTGCCAGCAGCGGCGCCAGGGGTCCTAACTATGGCTACACCTTC CASSGARGPNYGYTF
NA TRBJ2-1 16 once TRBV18 TGTGCCAGCTCACCAGCCCTTGTTAAGGGGGACAATGAGCAGTTCTTC CASSPALVKGDNEQFF
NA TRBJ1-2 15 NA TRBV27 TGTGCCAGCAGTCCACTCCCGGGGCAGGGAGGTGGCTACACCTTC CASSPLPGQGGGYTF
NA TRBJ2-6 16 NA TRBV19 TGTGCCAGTAGTATAGTTACTCCGATTGGGGCCAACGTCCTGACTTTC CASSIVTPIGANVLTF
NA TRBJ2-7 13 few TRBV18 TGTGCCAGCTCAGATAACTTGGGCGGCGAGCAGTACTTC CASSDNLGGEQYF
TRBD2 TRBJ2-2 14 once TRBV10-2 TGCGCCAGCAGGCGCGGGGGGGCATCCGGGGAGCTGTTTTTT CASRRGGASGELFF
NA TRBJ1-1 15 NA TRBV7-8 TGTGCCAGCAGCTTAGATGGAAGAAGGACGGCTGAAGCTTTCTTT CASSLDGRRTAEAFF
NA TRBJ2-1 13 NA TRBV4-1 TGCGCCAGCAGCCAAGTCCGGGGGTTTGAGCAGTTCTTC CASSQVRGFEQFF
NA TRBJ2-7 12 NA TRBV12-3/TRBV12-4 TGTGCCAGCACCAGAGCGGGTTACGAGCAGTACTTC CASTRAGYEQYF
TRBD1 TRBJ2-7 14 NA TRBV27 TGTGCCAGCAGTCCGACAGGGCCTGGGTACGAGCAGTACTTC CASSPTGPGYEQYF
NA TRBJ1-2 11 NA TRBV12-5 TGTGCTAGTGGTCTAAACTATGGCTACACCTTC CASGLNYGYTF
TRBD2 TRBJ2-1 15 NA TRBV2 TGTGCCAGCCTTGGGTCTAGCGGGGGGAATGGTGAGCAGTTCTTC CASLGSSGGNGEQFF
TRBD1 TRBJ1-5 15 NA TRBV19 TGTGCCAGCCAAATTCCGGGACAGGGGAGTAGGACCCAGCATTTT CASQIPGQGSRTQHF
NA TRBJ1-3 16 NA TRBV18 TGTGCCAGCTCACCAGCGGGAGCCCACTCTGGAAACACCATATATTTT CASSPAGAHSGNTIYF
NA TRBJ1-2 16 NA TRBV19 TGTGCCAGTAGTTCAGGGCCGCCACAGGGTCCCATCGGCTACACCTTC CASSSGPPQGPIGYTF
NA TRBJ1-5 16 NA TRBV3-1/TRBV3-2 TGTGCCAGCAGCCGCCTGGACAGTATTAGCAATCAGCCCCAGCATTTT CASSRLDSISNQPQHF
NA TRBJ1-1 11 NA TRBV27 TGTGCCAGCAGTTCCGGACATTGGGAATTCTTT CASSSGHWEFF
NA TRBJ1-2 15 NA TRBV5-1 TGCGCCAGCATCCCGACAGCGGGAGCTAACTATGGCTACACCTTC CASIPTAGANYGYTF
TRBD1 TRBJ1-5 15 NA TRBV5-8 TGTGCCAGCAGCTCTGGACAGGGGGAAGATCAGCCCCAGCATTTT CASSSGQGEDQPQHF
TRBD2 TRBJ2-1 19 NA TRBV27 TGTGCCAGCAGTTTAAGGTTACTAGCGGGGGGGCGGGGACACAATGAGCAGTTCTTC CASSLRLLAGGRGHNEQFF
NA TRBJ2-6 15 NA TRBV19 TGTGCCAGTAAGCCAGGCCCCACTGGGGCCAACGTCCTGACTTTC CASKPGPTGANVLTF
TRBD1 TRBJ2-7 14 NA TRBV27 TGTGCCAGCAAATCGGGACAGTACTCCTACGAGCAGTACTTC CASKSGQYSYEQYF
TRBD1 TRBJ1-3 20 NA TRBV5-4 TGTGCCAGCAGCTTTCGGTCCGGCCGGTTTCTGACAGGGGACGGAAACACCATATATTTT CASSFRSGRFLTGDGNTIYF
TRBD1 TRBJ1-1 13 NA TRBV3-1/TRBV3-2 TGTGCCAGCAGCGCCCGACAGGGAGCTGAAGCTTTCTTT CASSARQGAEAFF
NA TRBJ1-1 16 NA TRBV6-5 TGTGCCAGCAGTTACCTGGGTGGGCCGGATAGGACTGAAGCTTTCTTT CASSYLGGPDRTEAFF